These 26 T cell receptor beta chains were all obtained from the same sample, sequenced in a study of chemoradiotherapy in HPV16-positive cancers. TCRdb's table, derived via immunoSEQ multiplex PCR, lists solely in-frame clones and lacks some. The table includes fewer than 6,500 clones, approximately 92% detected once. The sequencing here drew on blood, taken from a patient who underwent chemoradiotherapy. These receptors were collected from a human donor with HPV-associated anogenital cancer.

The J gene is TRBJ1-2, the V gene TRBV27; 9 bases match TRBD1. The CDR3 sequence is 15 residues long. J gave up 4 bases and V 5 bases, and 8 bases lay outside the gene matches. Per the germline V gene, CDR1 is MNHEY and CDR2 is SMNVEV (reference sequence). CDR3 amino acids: CASSLRTGDGYGYTF. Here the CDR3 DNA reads TGTGCCAGCAGTCTCCGGACAGGGGACGGCTATGGCTACACCTTC.

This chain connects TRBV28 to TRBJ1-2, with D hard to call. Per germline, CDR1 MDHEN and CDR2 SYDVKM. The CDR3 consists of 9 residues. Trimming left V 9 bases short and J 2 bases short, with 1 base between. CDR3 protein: CARNYGYTF. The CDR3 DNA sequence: TGTGCCAGAAACTATGGCTACACCTTC.

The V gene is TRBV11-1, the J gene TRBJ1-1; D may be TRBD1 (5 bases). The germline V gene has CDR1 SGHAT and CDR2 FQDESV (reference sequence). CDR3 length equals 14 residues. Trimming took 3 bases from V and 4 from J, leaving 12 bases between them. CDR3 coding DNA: TGTGCCAGCAGCTTCCAGGGTGGGTTCACTGAAGCTTTCTTT. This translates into CASSFQGGFTEAFF.

The chain's CDR3 is CATSRPGQGSTEAFF. The CDR3 DNA is TGTGCCACCAGCAGACCCGGACAGGGAAGCACTGAAGCTTTCTTT. This chain links TRBV15 with TRBJ1-1; 8 bases agree with TRBD1. Germline V CDR1 and CDR2: LNHNV, YYDKDF (reference sequence). J gave up 4 bases and V 2 bases, and 6 bases lay outside the gene matches. The CDR3 extends over 15 amino acids. The entire variable domain, with the rest obtained from reference TRBV15 and TRBJ1-1, is as follows: DAMVIQNPRYQVTQFGKPVTLSCSQTLNHNVMYWYQQKSSQAPKLLFHYYDKDFNNEADTPDNFQSRRPNTSFCFLDIRSPGLGDTAMYLCATSRPGQGSTEAFFGQGTRLTVV.

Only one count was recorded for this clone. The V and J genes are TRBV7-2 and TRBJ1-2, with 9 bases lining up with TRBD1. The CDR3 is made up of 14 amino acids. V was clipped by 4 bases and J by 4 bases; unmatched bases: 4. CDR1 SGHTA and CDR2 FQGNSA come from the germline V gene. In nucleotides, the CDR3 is TGTGCCAGCAGCTCGGACAGGGGTGGCTATGGCTACACCTTC. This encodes CASSSDRGGYGYTF.

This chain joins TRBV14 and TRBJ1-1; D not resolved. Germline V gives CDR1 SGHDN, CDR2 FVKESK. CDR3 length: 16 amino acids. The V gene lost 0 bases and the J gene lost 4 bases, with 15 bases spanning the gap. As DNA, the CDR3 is TGTGCCAGCAGCCAAGAATGGGGTGGTATTGGCACTGAAGCTTTCTTT. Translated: CASSQEWGGIGTEAFF.

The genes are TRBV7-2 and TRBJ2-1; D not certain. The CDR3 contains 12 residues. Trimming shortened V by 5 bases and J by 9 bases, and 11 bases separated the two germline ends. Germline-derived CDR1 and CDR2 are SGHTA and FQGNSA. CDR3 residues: CASSLNLGEQFF. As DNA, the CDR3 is TGTGCCAGCAGCCTTAACCTCGGTGAGCAGTTCTTC.

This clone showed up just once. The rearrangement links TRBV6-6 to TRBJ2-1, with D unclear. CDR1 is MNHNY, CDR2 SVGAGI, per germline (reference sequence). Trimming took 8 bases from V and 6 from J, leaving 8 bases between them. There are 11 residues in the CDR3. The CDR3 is CASLWGNEQFF. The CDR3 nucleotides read TGTGCCAGCCTCTGGGGCAATGAGCAGTTCTTC.

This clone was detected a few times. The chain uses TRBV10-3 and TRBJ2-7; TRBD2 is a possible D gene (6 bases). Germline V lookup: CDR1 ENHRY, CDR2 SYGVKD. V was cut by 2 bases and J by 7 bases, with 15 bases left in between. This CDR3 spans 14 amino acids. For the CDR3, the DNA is TGTGCCATCAGTGAGAGGGAGACTAGTGATGAGCAGTACTTC. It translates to CAISERETSDEQYF.

CDR3 bases: TGTGCCAGCAGCCCTGGACGGACTAATGAAAAACTGTTTTTT. The encoded protein is CASSPGRTNEKLFF. The chain carries TRBV11-2 and TRBJ1-4; no clear D gene. V was trimmed by 5 bases and J by 2 bases, leaving 9 bases between them. This CDR3 has 14 amino acids. Germline lookup yields CDR1 SGHAT and CDR2 FQNNGV. Full variable domain (remainder filled in from reference TRBV11-2 and TRBJ1-4): EAGVAQSPRYKIIEKRQSVAFWCNPISGHATLYWYQQILGQGPKLLIQFQNNGVVDDSQLPKDRFSAERLKGVDSTLKIQPAKLEDSAVYLCASSPGRTNEKLFFGSGTQLSVL.

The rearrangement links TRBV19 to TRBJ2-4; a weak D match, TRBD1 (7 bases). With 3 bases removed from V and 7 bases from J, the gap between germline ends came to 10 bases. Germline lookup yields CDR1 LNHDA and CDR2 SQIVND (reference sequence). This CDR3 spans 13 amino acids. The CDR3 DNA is TGTGCCAGTAGTATGACAGGGAGGAACATTCAGTACTTC. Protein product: CASSMTGRNIQYF.

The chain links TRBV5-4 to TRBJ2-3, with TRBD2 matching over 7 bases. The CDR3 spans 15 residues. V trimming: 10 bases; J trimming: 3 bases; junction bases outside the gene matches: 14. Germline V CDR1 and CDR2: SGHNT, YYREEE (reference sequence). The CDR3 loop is CAFRFQRGETDTQYF. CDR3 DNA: TGTGCCTTCCGTTTCCAGCGGGGAGAAACAGATACGCAGTATTTT.

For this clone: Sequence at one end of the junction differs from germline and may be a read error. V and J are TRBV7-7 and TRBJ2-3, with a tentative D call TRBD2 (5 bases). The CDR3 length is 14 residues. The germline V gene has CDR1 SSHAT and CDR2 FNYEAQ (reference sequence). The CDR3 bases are TGTGCTAGCAGCTTAGAGGGCAGCACAGATACGCAGTATTTT. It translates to CASSLEGSTDTQYF.

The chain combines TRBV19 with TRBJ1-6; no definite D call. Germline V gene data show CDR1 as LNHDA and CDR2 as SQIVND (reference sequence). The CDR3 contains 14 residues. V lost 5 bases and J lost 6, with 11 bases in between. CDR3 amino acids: CASSPRRGNSPLHF. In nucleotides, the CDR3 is TGTGCCAGTAGTCCCCGACGTGGTAATTCACCCCTCCACTTT. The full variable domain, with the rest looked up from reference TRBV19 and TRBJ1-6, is DGGITQSPKYLFRKEGQNVTLSCEQNLNHDAMYWYRQDPGQGLRLIYYSQIVNDFQKGDIAEGYSVSREKKESFPLTVTSAQKNPTAFYLCASSPRRGNSPLHFGNGTRLTVT.

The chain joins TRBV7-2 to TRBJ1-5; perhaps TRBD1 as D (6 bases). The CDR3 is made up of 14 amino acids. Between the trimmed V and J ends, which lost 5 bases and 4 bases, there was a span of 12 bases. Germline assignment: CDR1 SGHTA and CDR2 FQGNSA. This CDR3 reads CASSPTQGNQPQHF. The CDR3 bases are TGTGCCAGCAGCCCGACGCAGGGGAATCAGCCCCAGCATTTT.

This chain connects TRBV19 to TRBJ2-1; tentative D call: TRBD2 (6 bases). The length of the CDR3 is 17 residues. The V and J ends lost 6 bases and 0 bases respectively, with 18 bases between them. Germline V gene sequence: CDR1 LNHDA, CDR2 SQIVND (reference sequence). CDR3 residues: CASSYSGRGSSYNEQFF. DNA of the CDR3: TGTGCCAGTAGCTACTCCGGGCGGGGTAGCTCCTACAATGAGCAGTTCTTC. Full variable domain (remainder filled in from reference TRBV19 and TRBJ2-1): DGGITQSPKYLFRKEGQNVTLSCEQNLNHDAMYWYRQDPGQGLRLIYYSQIVNDFQKGDIAEGYSVSREKKESFPLTVTSAQKNPTAFYLCASSYSGRGSSYNEQFFGPGTRLTVL.

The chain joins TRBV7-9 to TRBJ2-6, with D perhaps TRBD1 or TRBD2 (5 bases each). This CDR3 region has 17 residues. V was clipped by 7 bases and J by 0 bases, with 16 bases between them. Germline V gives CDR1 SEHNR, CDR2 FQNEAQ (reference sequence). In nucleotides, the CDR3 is TGTGCCAGCACCTGGGGGACCCCCTCCTCTGGGGCCAACGTCCTGACTTTC. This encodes CASTWGTPSSGANVLTF.

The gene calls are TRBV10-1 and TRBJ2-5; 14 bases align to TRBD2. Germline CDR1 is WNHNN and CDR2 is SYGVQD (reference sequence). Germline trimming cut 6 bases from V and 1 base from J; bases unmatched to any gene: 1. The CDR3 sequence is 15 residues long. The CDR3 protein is CASRTSGRAQETQYF. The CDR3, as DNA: TGCGCCAGCAGGACTAGCGGGAGGGCCCAAGAGACCCAGTACTTC.

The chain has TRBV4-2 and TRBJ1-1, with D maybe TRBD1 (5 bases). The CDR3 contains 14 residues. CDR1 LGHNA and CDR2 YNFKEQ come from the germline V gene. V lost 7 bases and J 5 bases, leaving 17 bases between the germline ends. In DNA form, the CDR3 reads TGTGCCAGCACGACCCCTGGGGCTCGGACTGAAGCTTTCTTT. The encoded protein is CASTTPGARTEAFF.

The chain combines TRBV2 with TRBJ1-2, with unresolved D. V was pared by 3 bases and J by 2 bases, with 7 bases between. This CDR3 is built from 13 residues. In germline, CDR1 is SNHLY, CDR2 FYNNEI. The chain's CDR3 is CASSDPLNYGYTF. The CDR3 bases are TGTGCCAGCAGTGATCCCCTAAACTATGGCTACACCTTC.

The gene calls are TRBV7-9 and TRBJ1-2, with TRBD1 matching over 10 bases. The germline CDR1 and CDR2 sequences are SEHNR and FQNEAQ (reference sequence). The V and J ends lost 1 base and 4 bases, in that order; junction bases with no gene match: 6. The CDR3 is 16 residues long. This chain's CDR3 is CASSLGGQGVIYGYTF. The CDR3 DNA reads TGTGCCAGCAGCTTAGGCGGACAGGGGGTTATCTATGGCTACACCTTC.

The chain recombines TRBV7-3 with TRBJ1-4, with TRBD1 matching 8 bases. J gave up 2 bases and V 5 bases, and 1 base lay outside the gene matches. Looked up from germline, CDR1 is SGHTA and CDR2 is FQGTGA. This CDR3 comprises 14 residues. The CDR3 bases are TGTGCCAGCAGCCCAGGGGGCACTAATGAAAAACTGTTTTTT. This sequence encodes CASSPGGTNEKLFF.

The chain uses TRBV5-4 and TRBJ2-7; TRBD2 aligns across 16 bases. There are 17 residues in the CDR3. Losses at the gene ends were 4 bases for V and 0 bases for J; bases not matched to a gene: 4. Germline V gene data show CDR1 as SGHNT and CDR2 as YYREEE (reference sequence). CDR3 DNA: TGTGCCAGCAGCCGGGGACTAGCGGGAGGGAGCTCCTACGAGCAGTACTTC. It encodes CASSRGLAGGSSYEQYF.

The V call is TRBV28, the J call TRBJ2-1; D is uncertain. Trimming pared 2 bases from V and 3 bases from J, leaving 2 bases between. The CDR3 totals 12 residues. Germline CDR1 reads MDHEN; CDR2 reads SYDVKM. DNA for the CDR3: TGTGCCAGCAGTTTAGACTACAATGAGCAGTTCTTC. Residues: CASSLDYNEQFF.

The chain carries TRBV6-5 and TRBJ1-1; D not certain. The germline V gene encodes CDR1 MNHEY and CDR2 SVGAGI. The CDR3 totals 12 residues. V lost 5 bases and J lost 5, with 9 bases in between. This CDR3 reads CASSHPRTEAFF. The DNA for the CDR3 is TGTGCCAGCAGTCACCCTCGGACTGAAGCTTTCTTT.

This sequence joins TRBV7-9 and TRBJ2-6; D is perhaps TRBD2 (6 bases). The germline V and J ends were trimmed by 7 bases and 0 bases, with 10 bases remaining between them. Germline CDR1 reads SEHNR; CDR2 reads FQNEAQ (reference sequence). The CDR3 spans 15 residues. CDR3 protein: CASTNGGSGANVLTF. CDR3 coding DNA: TGTGCCAGCACCAACGGGGGCTCTGGGGCCAACGTCCTGACTTTC.